This T cell receptor beta chain originates from a study of blood T cell repertoires in COVID-19. Using immunoSEQ multiplex PCR, the repertoire was profiled, and TCRdb retains in-frame clones only, with some absent. The sample has approximately 300,000 clones; more than 85% are singletons. V shed 7 bases, J shed 6 bases, and the junction held 6 bases outside the gene matches. The length of the CDR3 is 13 residues. Germline V gene lookup returns CDR1 MDHEN and CDR2 SYDVKM. The receptor was isolated from a woman aged 25-40 years who had recovered from COVID-19. The sequencing sample was made of PBMCs or T cells enriched from blood (not recorded which). The chain uses TRBV28 and TRBJ2-3; 8 bases line up with TRBD1. The CDR3 spells CASTQGGWDTQYF. CDR3 nucleotides: TGTGCCAGCACACAGGGGGGCTGGGATACGCAGTATTTT. The full variable domain, completed using reference TRBV28 and TRBJ2-3, is DVKVTQSSRYLVKRTGEKVFLECVQDMDHENMFWYRQDPGLGLRLIYFSYDVKMKEKGDIPEGYSVSREKKERFSLILESASTNQTSMYLCASTQGGWDTQYFGPGTRLTVL.